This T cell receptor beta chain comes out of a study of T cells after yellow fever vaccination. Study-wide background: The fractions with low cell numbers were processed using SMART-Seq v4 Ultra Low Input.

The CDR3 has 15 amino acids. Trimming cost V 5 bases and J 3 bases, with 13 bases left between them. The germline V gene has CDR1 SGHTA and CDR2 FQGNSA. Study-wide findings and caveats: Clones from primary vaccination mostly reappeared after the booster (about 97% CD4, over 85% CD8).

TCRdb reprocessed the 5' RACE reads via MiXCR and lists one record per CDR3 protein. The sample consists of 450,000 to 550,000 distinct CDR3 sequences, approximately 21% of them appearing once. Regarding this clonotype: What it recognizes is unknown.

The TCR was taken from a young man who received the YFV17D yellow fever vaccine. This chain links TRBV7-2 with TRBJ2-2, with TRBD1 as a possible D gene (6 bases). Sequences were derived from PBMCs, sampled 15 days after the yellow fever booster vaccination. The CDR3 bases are TGTGCCAGCAGCGCGCAGGGGCTTCACACCGGGGAGCTGTTTTTT. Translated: CASSAQGLHTGELFF.